Listed here is a single T cell receptor (beta chain). From germline, CDR1 is WNHNN and CDR2 SYGVQD (reference sequence). V lost 2 bases to trimming and J lost 5 bases, with 9 bases between them. The CDR3 has 14 amino acids. How the authors handled the data: Estimated nucleated cell counts came from reference gene primer amplification. Some clones are missing from TCRdb's copy, which holds only in-frame ones; the method was immunoSEQ multiplex PCR. V, J and clone size are taken as reported in that table, and D and trimming were inferred from the DNA itself. The table has roughly 290,000 clones, roughly 90% seen once. The study assigned cohorts using participant-reported clinical history. The data were obtained in a study of blood T cell repertoires in COVID-19. On the study more broadly: COVID-19 samples from acute and convalescent phases originated in the United States, Italy and Spain.

This sequence was found in a woman in her forties who had recovered from COVID-19. Material: PBMCs or T cells enriched from blood (not recorded which). The rearrangement uses TRBV10-1 and TRBJ2-2; D gene uncertain. Written as DNA, the CDR3 is TGCGCCAGCAGTGAGGTGCTACGAACCGGGGAGCTGTTTTTT. Its translation: CASSEVLRTGELFF.